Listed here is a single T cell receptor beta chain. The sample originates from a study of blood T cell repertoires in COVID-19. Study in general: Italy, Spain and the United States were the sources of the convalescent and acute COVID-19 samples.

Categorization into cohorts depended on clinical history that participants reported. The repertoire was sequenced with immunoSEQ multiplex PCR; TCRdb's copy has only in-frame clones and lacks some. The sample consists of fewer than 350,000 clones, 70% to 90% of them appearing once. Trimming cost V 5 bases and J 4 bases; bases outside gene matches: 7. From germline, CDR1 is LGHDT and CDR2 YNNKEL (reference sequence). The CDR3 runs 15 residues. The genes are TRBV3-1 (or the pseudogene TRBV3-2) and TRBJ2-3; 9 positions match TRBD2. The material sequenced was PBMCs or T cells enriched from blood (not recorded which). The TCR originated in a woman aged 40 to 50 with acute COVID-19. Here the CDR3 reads CASSARGGPADTQYF. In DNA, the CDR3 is TGTGCCAGCAGCGCGCGGGGGGGCCCGGCAGATACGCAGTATTTT.